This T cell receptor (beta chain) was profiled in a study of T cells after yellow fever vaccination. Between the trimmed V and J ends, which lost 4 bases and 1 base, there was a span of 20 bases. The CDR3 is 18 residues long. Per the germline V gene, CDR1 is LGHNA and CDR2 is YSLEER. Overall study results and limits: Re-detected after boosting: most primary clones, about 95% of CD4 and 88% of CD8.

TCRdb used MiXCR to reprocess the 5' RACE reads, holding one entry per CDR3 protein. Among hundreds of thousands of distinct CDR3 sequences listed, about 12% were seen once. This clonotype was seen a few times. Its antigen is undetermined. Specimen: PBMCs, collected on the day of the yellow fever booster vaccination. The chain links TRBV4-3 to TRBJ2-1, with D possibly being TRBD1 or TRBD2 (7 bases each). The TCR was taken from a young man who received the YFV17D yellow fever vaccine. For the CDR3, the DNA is TGCGCCAGCAGCCCCGAGACGGCAGGGGGGGAATCCTACAATGAGCAGTTCTTC. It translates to CASSPETAGGESYNEQFF.